The rows below give T cell receptor beta chains drawn from one sample of a study of blood T cells in healthy people across ages. TCRdb redid the calling of the 5' RACE reads with MiXCR, one entry per CDR3 protein. The sample carries approximately 1,000,000 distinct CDR3 sequences, 45% recorded once. Sequencing used blood. Receptors were obtained from a woman aged 60 to 75 in good health. CDR3s include the opening cysteine and the closing phenylalanine or tryptophan. A D gene is named only where the DNA matches it firmly. Clone size appears in some rows only: once, few, many, or a class for an expanded clone.

d_gene	abundance	v_gene	j_gene	CDR3aa	CDR3nt
TRBD1	many	TRBV29-1	TRBJ2-1	CSVAGDRAVANEQFF	TGCAGCGTCGCGGGTGACAGGGCGGTAGCCAATGAGCAGTTCTTC
TRBD1	once	TRBV24-1	TRBJ2-1	CATSDPGTGGEQFF	TGTGCCACCAGTGACCCCGGGACAGGGGGAGAGCAGTTCTTC
NA	once	TRBV6-5	TRBJ2-1	CASSYSPVVAGRGEQFF	TGTGCCAGCAGTTACTCGCCGGTGGTGGCGGGAAGGGGTGAGCAGTTCTTC
NA	NA	TRBV29-1	TRBJ2-7	CSVQPTGYEQYF	TGCAGCGTACAACCTACAGGCTACGAGCAGTACTTC
NA	NA	TRBV20-1	TRBJ1-2	CSASATVNYGYTF	TGCAGTGCCTCCGCGACAGTTAACTATGGCTACACCTTC
TRBD1	NA	TRBV20-1	TRBJ2-4	CSARTGADAKNIQYF	TGCAGTGCAAGGACAGGGGCGGACGCCAAAAACATTCAGTACTTC
NA	NA	TRBV2	TRBJ2-3	CASTPRNRVPDTQYF	TGTGCCAGCACCCCTAGGAATCGGGTCCCAGATACGCAGTATTTT
NA	NA	TRBV7-9	TRBJ1-1	CASSPGGNRDTEAFF	TGTGCCAGCAGCCCCGGTGGTAATCGGGACACTGAAGCTTTCTTT
NA	NA	TRBV2	TRBJ2-3	CASSGDRSGSTDTQYF	TGTGCCAGCAGCGGGGACCGCTCCGGGAGCACAGATACGCAGTATTTT
NA	few	TRBV28	TRBJ1-2	CATWDGSNYGYTF	TGTGCCACTTGGGACGGCTCTAACTATGGCTACACCTTC
NA	few	TRBV20-1	TRBJ2-6	CSAKDTPGANVLTF	TGCAGTGCTAAAGACACTCCTGGGGCCAACGTCCTGACTTTC
NA	medium-sized	TRBV27	TRBJ1-6	CASRTEGLTPLHF	TGTGCCAGCCGGACTGAAGGGTTAACGCCCCTCCACTTT
NA	few	TRBV6-6	TRBJ2-7	CASSGQHYEQYF	TGTGCCAGCAGTGGACAGCACTACGAGCAGTACTTC
TRBD1	NA	TRBV6-6	TRBJ1-5	CASSPKDRGIQPQHF	TGTGCCAGCAGCCCTAAGGACAGGGGTATCCAGCCCCAGCATTTT
NA	NA	TRBV7-6	TRBJ2-2	CASILAGSTGELFF	TGTGCCAGCATTCTTGCGGGGTCCACCGGGGAGCTGTTTTTT
TRBD2	NA	TRBV24-1	TRBJ2-1	CATSGSTSETYNEQFF	TGTGCCACCAGTGGGAGTACTAGCGAAACCTACAATGAGCAGTTCTTC
NA	NA	TRBV4-2	TRBJ1-2	CASSQDPRPSNYGYTF	TGTGCCAGCAGCCAAGATCCCCGCCCATCTAACTATGGCTACACCTTC
NA	NA	TRBV28	TRBJ2-7	CASSPHYEQYF	TGTGCCAGCAGCCCACACTACGAGCAGTACTTC
TRBD1	few	TRBV6-2/TRBV6-3	TRBJ2-3	CASSRDSSDTQYF	TGTGCCAGCAGTAGGGACAGTTCAGATACGCAGTATTTT
TRBD2	many	TRBV3-1	TRBJ2-7	CASSQTSGSSYEQYF	TGCGCCAGCAGCCAAACTAGCGGGAGCTCCTACGAGCAGTACTTC
NA	NA	TRBV7-9	TRBJ2-2	CASRPLAANTGELFF	TGTGCCAGCAGACCTCTAGCAGCGAACACCGGGGAGCTGTTTTTT
NA	NA	TRBV27	TRBJ2-7	CANSLRQVHEQYF	TGCGCCAACAGTCTCAGACAGGTCCACGAGCAGTACTTC
NA	NA	TRBV20-1	TRBJ2-1	CSTRNPRTYNEQFF	TGCAGTACTAGAAACCCACGAACCTACAATGAGCAGTTCTTC
TRBD2	NA	TRBV9	TRBJ2-1	CASSPGGLAGRRLPYNEQFF	TGTGCCAGCAGTCCGGGGGGACTAGCGGGACGCCGATTGCCCTACAATGAGCAGTTCTTC